These 29 T cell receptor beta chains were sequenced from one sample in a study of long-term antiretroviral therapy in people with HIV. The authors ran the immunoSEQ assay, v3.0, at survey level. The assay was immunoSEQ multiplex PCR, and TCRdb's table has in-frame clones only and misses some. This table has just under 30,000 clones, 70% to 90% appearing once. Sequenced here: unsorted PBMCs, sampled roughly 5 years before starting antiretroviral therapy. Receptors originate from a man aged 45-60 years with HIV.

The V call is TRBV5-1, the J call TRBJ2-5; 8 nucleotides match TRBD1. Germline values: CDR1 SGHRS, CDR2 YFSETQ. V was pared by 4 bases and J by 5 bases, with 7 bases of the junction left unmatched. The CDR3 spans 14 residues. The CDR3 coding sequence is TGCGCCAGCAGCATGGGACAGGTGGGCGAGACCCAGTACTTC. Its protein product is CASSMGQVGETQYF. The full variable domain, its missing parts supplied by reference TRBV5-1 and TRBJ2-5, is KAGVTQTPRYLIKTRGQQVTLSCSPISGHRSVSWYQQTPGQGLQFLFEYFSETQRNKGNFPGRFSGRQFSNSRSEMNVSTLELGDSALYLCASSMGQVGETQYFGPGTRLLVL.

This chain uses TRBV29-1 with TRBJ1-4, with D tentatively TRBD1 (5 bases). V lost 7 bases, J lost 8 bases, and 17 bases lay in between. The length of the CDR3 is 13 residues. Germline V lookup: CDR1 SQVTM, CDR2 ANQGSEA. This chain's CDR3 is CSARDLLGEKLFF. As DNA, the CDR3 is TGCAGCGCTAGGGACCTCTTGGGCGAAAAACTGTTTTTT. Using reference TRBV29-1 and TRBJ1-4 for the parts outside the CDR3, the full variable domain is SAVISQKPSRDICQRGTSLTIQCQVDSQVTMMFWYRQQPGQSLTLIATANQGSEATYESGFVIDKFPISRPNLTFSTLTVSNMSPEDSSIYLCSARDLLGEKLFFGSGTQLSVL.

J is TRBJ1-3 and V is TRBV7-2; D not certain. Germline V gives CDR1 SGHTA, CDR2 FQGNSA. The V and J ends lost 0 bases and 0 bases respectively, with 15 bases between them. The CDR3 sequence is 18 residues long. For the CDR3, the DNA is TGTGCCAGCAGCTTAGCGGACTCTCCTTTACGCTCTGGAAACACCATATATTTT. This translates into CASSLADSPLRSGNTIYF.

This clone is a singleton in its sample. The chain joins TRBV15 to TRBJ2-5, with no clear D. Germline CDR1 reads LNHNV; CDR2 reads YYDKDF (reference sequence). The germline V and J ends were trimmed by 4 bases and 4 bases, with 10 bases remaining between them. The CDR3 loop spans 13 amino acids. The DNA for the CDR3 is TGTGCCACCAGCATCGATCGGCGAGAGACCCAGTACTTC. Its translation is CATSIDRRETQYF.

This rearrangement joins TRBV29-1 to TRBJ2-7, with D maybe TRBD1 (6 bases). The CDR3 length is 15 residues. The V and J ends lost 7 bases and 6 bases respectively, with 25 bases between them. CDR1 SQVTM and CDR2 ANQGSEA come from the germline V gene. The CDR3 protein is CSARSGTLIAGEQYF. CDR3 nucleotides: TGCAGCGCCCGGTCCGGGACACTAATCGCAGGCGAGCAGTACTTC.

The genes are TRBV5-1 and TRBJ2-2; no reliable D call. Trimming cost V 0 bases and J 5 bases, with 5 bases left between them. This CDR3 is 13 amino acids long. Germline-derived CDR1 and CDR2 are SGHRS and YFSETQ. Written as DNA, the CDR3 is TGCGCCAGCAGCTTGGGGGAAACCGGGGAGCTGTTTTTT. It yields the protein CASSLGETGELFF.

The chain employs TRBV5-1 and TRBJ1-2, with TRBD1 matching over 8 bases. Germline V gene lookup returns CDR1 SGHRS and CDR2 YFSETQ. The V segment lost 3 bases and the J segment 6 bases; nucleotides outside the gene matches: 13. The CDR3 extends over 16 amino acids. CDR3 sequence reads: CASSSAPSGTGDGYTF. The CDR3 nucleotides read TGCGCCAGCAGCTCCGCTCCTTCCGGGACAGGCGATGGCTACACCTTC. Complete variable domain (other parts from reference TRBV5-1 and TRBJ1-2): KAGVTQTPRYLIKTRGQQVTLSCSPISGHRSVSWYQQTPGQGLQFLFEYFSETQRNKGNFPGRFSGRQFSNSRSEMNVSTLELGDSALYLCASSSAPSGTGDGYTFGSGTRLTVV.

This sequence joins TRBV25-1 and TRBJ1-4; a possible D gene is TRBD1 (5 bases). The germline V and J ends were trimmed by 7 bases and 4 bases, with 16 bases remaining between them. The CDR3 runs 15 residues. Per germline, CDR1 MGHDK and CDR2 SYGVNS. The chain's CDR3 is CASTSWGGDNEKLFF. The CDR3 DNA is TGTGCCAGCACCTCCTGGGGGGGAGATAATGAAAAACTGTTTTTT.

This rearrangement joins TRBV7-5 to TRBJ1-4; TRBD1 is the table's D call and was not checked against the DNA. TRBV7-5 is recorded as a pseudogene. The CDR3 has 15 amino acids. This CDR3 is CARSYSDRANEKLFF. The CDR3 DNA sequence: TGTGCCAGAAGCTACTCGGACAGGGCCAATGAAAAACTGTTTTTT.

V usage is TRBV18 and J usage is TRBJ2-1; D uncertain. The ends were cut back, 3 bases at V and 8 bases at J, with 14 bases in the middle. CDR3 size: 14 residues. Per germline, CDR1 KGHSH and CDR2 LQKENI. The CDR3 DNA reads as TGTGCCAGCTCACCCTTACAAGCGTGGGATGAGCAGTTCTTC. Protein sequence: CASSPLQAWDEQFF.

The chain combines TRBV12-5 with TRBJ2-1; D not resolved. The CDR3 totals 17 residues. The V end was cut by 1 base, the J end by 0 bases, with 13 bases between. The germline V gene encodes CDR1 LGHNT and CDR2 FRNRAP. CDR3 nucleotide sequence: TGTGCTAGTGGTTTGGAGCGATTGGTGGACTCCTACAATGAGCAGTTCTTC. It translates to CASGLERLVDSYNEQFF.

This clone occurred once. The rearrangement links TRBV7-2 to TRBJ1-2, with D tentatively TRBD1 (5 bases). V lost 5 bases and J lost 7, with 20 bases in between. CDR1 and CDR2 from the germline V gene are SGHTA and FQGNSA. There are 15 residues in the CDR3. The CDR3 loop reads CASSTNTGDSVGYTF. DNA for the CDR3: TGTGCCAGCAGCACAAACACCGGGGACTCGGTTGGCTACACCTTC.

The rearrangement links TRBV2 to TRBJ2-3; no clear D. From germline, CDR1 is SNHLY and CDR2 FYNNEI. Trimming pared 2 bases from V and 13 bases from J, leaving 13 bases between. This CDR3 has 12 residues. Here the CDR3 DNA reads TGTGCCAGCAGTGAATTAGTCCCCATGGAGTATTTT. Encoded protein: CASSELVPMEYF.

This chain connects TRBV7-9 to TRBJ2-3, with D hard to call. The CDR3 totals 16 residues. Germline-derived CDR1 and CDR2 are SEHNR and FQNEAQ (reference sequence). Trimming shortened V by 2 bases and J by 2 bases, and 14 bases separated the two germline ends. This CDR3 is CASSLTSSSDTDTQYF. CDR3 nucleotides: TGTGCCAGCAGCTTAACCTCGAGTTCTGACACAGATACGCAGTATTTT.

The chain's CDR3 is CASSGIVATNEKLFF. CDR3 coding DNA: TGTGCCAGCAGTGGAATAGTTGCAACTAATGAAAAACTGTTTTTT. V gene TRBV2 combines with J gene TRBJ1-4, with unresolved D. CDR1 SNHLY and CDR2 FYNNEI come from the germline V gene. Trimming removed 4 bases from V and 0 bases from J, with 9 bases in between. This CDR3 has 15 amino acids.

The chain recombines TRBV9 with TRBJ2-2; no firm D call. V was pared by 1 base and J by 2 bases, with 6 bases between. The CDR3 contains 14 residues. Germline CDR1 and CDR2: SGDLS and YYNGEE. CDR3 region: CASSVFGNTGELFF. The CDR3 nucleotides read TGTGCCAGCAGCGTATTCGGAAACACCGGGGAGCTGTTTTTT.

The chain is built from TRBV30 and TRBJ1-3; D remains unclear. Germline CDR1 reads GTSNPN; CDR2 reads SVGIG (reference sequence). This CDR3 has 14 residues. The V gene lost 1 base and the J gene lost 0 bases, with 7 bases spanning the gap. DNA for the CDR3: TGTGCCTGGAGTGGGACGTTCTCTGGAAACACCATATATTTT. This translates into CAWSGTFSGNTIYF.

The V call is TRBV18, the J call TRBJ2-7, with D maybe TRBD2 (6 bases). Trimming took 4 bases from V and 2 from J, leaving 12 bases between them. The CDR3 runs to 14 residues. Germline CDR1 is KGHSH and CDR2 is LQKENI. The CDR3 DNA follows: TGTGCCAGCTCACTCCTGGGACTCGCCTACGAGCAGTACTTC. It codes for CASSLLGLAYEQYF.

J is TRBJ2-2 and V is TRBV6-1; D is unclear. Germline V gene data show CDR1 as MNHNS and CDR2 as SASEGT. V was pared by 7 bases and J by 2 bases, with 14 bases between. This CDR3 has 15 amino acids. The CDR3 region has the DNA TGTGCCAGCACCGAATCGTCACCTAACACCGGGGAGCTGTTTTTT. It is translated as CASTESSPNTGELFF.

The CDR3 DNA sequence: TGTGCCTCCGCCGGAGTTAATCAGCCCCAGCATTTT. Its protein is CASAGVNQPQHF. This chain links TRBV30 with TRBJ1-5, with D hard to call. Germline V CDR1 and CDR2: GTSNPN, SVGIG (reference sequence). The CDR3 sequence is 12 residues long. Between the trimmed V and J ends, which lost 7 bases and 4 bases, there was a span of 11 bases.

This rearrangement joins TRBV18 to TRBJ2-2; 8 bases fit TRBD2. CDR3 size: 15 residues. V shed 0 bases, J shed 9 bases, and the junction held 6 bases outside the gene matches. Germline assignment: CDR1 KGHSH and CDR2 LQKENI. Here the CDR3 reads CASSPPSGGRRELFF. The CDR3 coding sequence is TGTGCCAGCTCACCACCTTCGGGGGGGCGCAGGGAGCTGTTTTTT.

This clone was counted a single time. The chain links TRBV2 to TRBJ1-1; D perhaps matches TRBD1 (6 bases). Looked up from germline, CDR1 is SNHLY and CDR2 is FYNNEI. The CDR3 loop spans 14 amino acids. The V end lost 6 bases, the J end lost 4 bases, and 15 bases lay between the germline ends. CDR3 nucleotide sequence: TGTGCCAGCAGATACAGGGTTGGAGGCACTGAAGCTTTCTTT. Its translation: CASRYRVGGTEAFF.

The chain joins TRBV10-3 to TRBJ2-3; D might be TRBD2 (6 bases). The V end was cut by 2 bases, the J end by 5 bases, with 11 bases between. This CDR3 contains 14 residues. Germline CDR1 reads ENHRY; CDR2 reads SYGVKD. The CDR3 nucleotides read TGTGCCATCAGTGAGACTAGCTTAGAAGATACGCAGTATTTT. This encodes CAISETSLEDTQYF.

The rearrangement joins TRBV6-1 to TRBJ1-5, with 7 bases that match TRBD1. The germline V gene encodes CDR1 MNHNS and CDR2 SASEGT. There are 14 residues in the CDR3. Germline trimming cut 4 bases from V and 6 bases from J; bases unmatched to any gene: 6. The CDR3 DNA reads as TGTGCCAGCAGTGGACAAGGGGGCGTTCAGCCCCAGCATTTT. Protein: CASSGQGGVQPQHF.

The J gene is TRBJ2-1, the V gene TRBV7-2; 12 positions agree with TRBD2. This CDR3 is 15 amino acids long. Trimming at V came to 5 bases and at J to 9 bases, leaving 8 bases not matched to a gene. Germline values: CDR1 SGHTA, CDR2 FQGNSA. For the CDR3, the DNA is TGTGCCAGCAGCCGCCTAGCGGGAGGGCCTGTTGAGCAGTTCTTC. Protein: CASSRLAGGPVEQFF.

This rearrangement joins TRBV7-3 to TRBJ2-2; D is undetermined. CDR3 length equals 12 residues. V was pared by 8 bases and J by 8 bases, with 12 bases between. Germline V gene sequence: CDR1 SGHTA, CDR2 FQGTGA. CDR3 in amino acids: CASGQGRGELFF. CDR3 bases: TGTGCCAGCGGCCAAGGGCGGGGGGAGCTGTTTTTT.

As to this clone: The junction does not match germline at one end; this may be a read error. The chain has TRBV7-7 and TRBJ2-1, with 9 bases aligning to TRBD2. Looked up from germline, CDR1 is SSHAT and CDR2 is FNYEAQ (reference sequence). The CDR3 runs 13 residues. Written as DNA, the CDR3 is TGTGCTAGCAGATCGGCGGGGGGGAATGAGCAGTTCTTC. Translated: CASRSAGGNEQFF.

The chain employs TRBV30 and TRBJ1-4; 8 bases fit TRBD1. The CDR3 sequence is 15 residues long. Germline V CDR1 and CDR2: GTSNPN, SVGIG (reference sequence). After removal of 0 bases from V and 6 bases from J, the junction contained 6 bases not matched to a gene. CDR3 region: CAWSVSRTGYEKLFF. The CDR3 bases are TGTGCCTGGAGTGTTTCCCGGACAGGGTATGAAAAACTGTTTTTT. The complete variable domain, with remaining parts taken from reference TRBV30 and TRBJ1-4, reads SQTIHQWPATLVQPVGSPLSLECTVEGTSNPNLYWYRQAAGRGLQLLFYSVGIGQISSEVPQNLSASRPQDRQFILSSKKLLLSDSGFYLCAWSVSRTGYEKLFFGSGTQLSVL.

The chain recombines TRBV2 with TRBJ2-1; D may be TRBD2 (6 bases). Trimming pared 3 bases from V and 5 bases from J, leaving 14 bases between. The CDR3 has 15 amino acids. CDR1 and CDR2 (germline): SNHLY, FYNNEI. The CDR3 here is CASSDVTRSHNEQFF. In DNA form, the CDR3 reads TGTGCCAGCAGTGATGTGACTAGAAGTCACAATGAGCAGTTCTTC.